Below, 22 T cell receptor beta chains from the same sample are listed, as sequenced in a study of shared clonotypes between healthy human individuals. Profiled with immunoSEQ multiplex PCR; TCRdb holds only in-frame clones, not every one. The sample holds more than 1,200,000 clones, 97% to 99% seen once. The specimen was naive CD4+ T cells sorted from blood. Subset reported: CD45RA+ positively selected. These TCRs come from a man aged 25-45 years in good health.

The CDR3 spells CASSQMGARAQYF. The CDR3 DNA sequence: TGTGCCAGCAGCCAGATGGGGGCTCGGGCCCAGTACTTC. The gene calls are TRBV27 and TRBJ2-5; perhaps TRBD1 as D (6 bases). This CDR3 spans 13 amino acids. CDR1 and CDR2 from the germline V gene are MNHEY and SMNVEV (reference sequence). The ends were cut back, 6 bases at V and 9 bases at J, with 17 bases in the middle.

This clone was recorded only once. For the CDR3, the DNA is TGTGCCACCAGCAACCACCAGGCCTACGAGCAGTACTTC. Amino acid sequence: CATSNHQAYEQYF. The chain employs TRBV15 and TRBJ2-7; D gene unclear. Looked up from germline, CDR1 is LNHNV and CDR2 is YYDKDF (reference sequence). The CDR3 has 13 residues. The ends were cut back, 4 bases at V and 2 bases at J, with 9 bases in the middle.

This chain links TRBV19 with TRBJ1-5; TRBD1 might be the D (5 bases). The CDR3 covers 17 residues. Germline-derived CDR1 and CDR2 are LNHDA and SQIVND (reference sequence). V was pared by 6 bases and J by 3 bases, with 21 bases between. CDR3 nucleotide sequence: TGTGCCAGTAGCACCCCCACGGGAGGGGCTTACAATCAGCCCCAGCATTTT. Amino acids: CASSTPTGGAYNQPQHF.

The rearrangement joins TRBV6-5 to TRBJ2-7, with 11 bases identical to TRBD2. The ends lost 0 bases at V and 4 bases at J; junction bases unmatched: 2. Germline-derived CDR1 and CDR2 are MNHEY and SVGAGI. This CDR3 contains 15 residues. The CDR3 protein is CASSYSSGRGYEQYF. The CDR3 coding sequence is TGTGCCAGCAGTTACTCTAGCGGGAGGGGTTACGAGCAGTACTTC.

A note on this clone: Other DNA sequences in the sample encode the same CDR3. The chain employs TRBV9 and TRBJ2-1, with D possibly TRBD2 on 5 matching bases. V dropped 0 bases and J dropped 0 bases, with 7 bases sitting between them. Germline V gives CDR1 SGDLS, CDR2 YYNGEE. The CDR3 contains 15 residues. DNA of the CDR3: TGTGCCAGCAGCGTAGGGGCGGGCTCCTACAATGAGCAGTTCTTC. Encoded protein: CASSVGAGSYNEQFF.

The J gene is TRBJ1-5, the V gene TRBV15; D is unresolved. Germline V gene data show CDR1 as LNHNV and CDR2 as YYDKDF (reference sequence). Trimming removed 0 bases from V and 7 bases from J, with 10 bases in between. The CDR3 sequence is 14 residues long. The CDR3, as DNA: TGTGCCACCAGCAGAGATTTGGACGGACAGCCCCAGCATTTT. Its translation: CATSRDLDGQPQHF.

This clone has a single count. The chain joins TRBV28 to TRBJ2-3, with D perhaps assigned TRBD1 or TRBD2 (6 bases each). Between the trimmed V and J ends, which lost 6 bases and 7 bases, there was a span of 23 bases. Germline assignment: CDR1 MDHEN and CDR2 SYDVKM. CDR3 length equals 16 residues. The CDR3 DNA reads TGTGCCAGCAGCTCCGGGGGCTTAAGGGTCGGGTATACGCAGTATTTT. Its translation is CASSSGGLRVGYTQYF.

V is TRBV7-9 and J is TRBJ2-7, with 9 positions matching TRBD1. The ends lost 5 bases at V and 1 base at J; junction bases unmatched: 3. The CDR3 consists of 14 residues. Germline CDR1 SEHNR, CDR2 FQNEAQ (reference sequence). CDR3 region: CASSGGQGSYEQYF. CDR3 bases: TGTGCCAGCAGCGGGGGACAGGGATCCTACGAGCAGTACTTC.

V gene TRBV7-9 combines with J gene TRBJ2-5, with 7 positions matching TRBD2. CDR1 and CDR2 from the germline V gene are SEHNR and FQNEAQ (reference sequence). V lost 1 base and J lost 5; bases outside the gene matches: 10. The CDR3 sequence is 16 residues long. This CDR3 is CASSLGSPAGWETQYF. Here the CDR3 DNA reads TGTGCCAGCAGCTTAGGTAGTCCAGCGGGATGGGAGACCCAGTACTTC.

This clone appeared once. The V and J genes are TRBV6-1 and TRBJ2-1; D is unclear. Trimming shortened V by 2 bases and J by 0 bases, and 11 bases separated the two germline ends. Per the germline V gene, CDR1 is MNHNS and CDR2 is SASEGT. The CDR3 spans 16 residues. CDR3 in amino acids: CASSERRTLSYNEQFF. The CDR3 DNA reads TGTGCCAGCAGTGAACGCCGTACTCTCTCCTACAATGAGCAGTTCTTC.

This chain joins TRBV7-2 and TRBJ2-1; 8 nucleotides match TRBD2. The CDR3 runs to 14 residues. With 6 bases clipped from V and 9 bases from J, the junction kept 10 bases outside the gene matches. Per the germline V gene, CDR1 is SGHTA and CDR2 is FQGNSA. The DNA of the CDR3 is TGTGCCAGCAGATACAGCGGGAGTACGGCTGAGCAGTTCTTC. This codes for CASRYSGSTAEQFF.

The CDR3 sequence is CASSAGMSSYGYTF. CDR3 bases: TGTGCCAGCAGCGCAGGGATGTCTTCCTATGGCTACACCTTC. V and J are TRBV6-1 and TRBJ1-2, with D possibly TRBD1 on 5 matching bases. Germline V CDR1 and CDR2: MNHNS, SASEGT. This CDR3 comprises 14 residues. Deletions cut 6 bases from V and 4 bases from J, with 15 bases between.

The chain's CDR3 is CASTPSSGSSYNEQFF. CDR3 DNA: TGTGCCAGCACCCCGTCTAGCGGGAGCTCCTACAATGAGCAGTTCTTC. The chain has TRBV7-2 and TRBJ2-1, with 10 bases identical to TRBD2. V lost 7 bases, J lost 0 bases, and 6 bases stayed unmatched. CDR1 and CDR2 (germline): SGHTA, FQGNSA. CDR3 length: 16 amino acids.

The J gene is TRBJ2-1, the V gene TRBV21-1; TRBD1, the table's D call, lacks a check against the DNA. TRBV21-1 is a known pseudogene. CDR3 length equals 15 residues. The CDR3 nucleotides read TGTGCCAGCAGCATCAGGGAACAGGCATACAATGAGCAGTTCTTC. This sequence encodes CASSIREQAYNEQFF.

The rearrangement uses TRBV6-5 and TRBJ2-1, with 9 bases fitting TRBD2. Unmatched junction bases numbered 1, after V lost 0 bases and J lost 7 bases. Germline CDR1 and CDR2: MNHEY and SVGAGI. This CDR3 comprises 14 residues. The CDR3 protein is CASSYSSGRNEQFF. CDR3 DNA: TGTGCCAGCAGTTACTCCAGCGGGAGGAATGAGCAGTTCTTC.

The chain uses TRBV4-1 and TRBJ1-1; the D is unclear. The germline V and J ends were trimmed by 4 bases and 0 bases, with 12 bases remaining between them. Germline V CDR1 and CDR2: MGHRA, YSYEKL. This CDR3 comprises 15 residues. CDR3 sequence: CASSRTAGLNTEAFF. The CDR3 DNA follows: TGCGCCAGCAGCCGGACGGCGGGCCTGAACACTGAAGCTTTCTTT.

The chain joins TRBV4-3 to TRBJ2-7; possibly TRBD1 for D (6 bases). CDR3 length: 16 amino acids. The V end was cut by 2 bases, the J end by 0 bases, with 14 bases between. Per germline, CDR1 LGHNA and CDR2 YSLEER. CDR3 sequence: CASSQQATGSSYEQYF. The CDR3 coding sequence is TGCGCCAGCAGCCAACAAGCAACAGGGAGCTCCTACGAGCAGTACTTC.

V and J are TRBV6-5 and TRBJ2-7; D not resolved. Trimming pared 2 bases from V and 6 bases from J, leaving 11 bases between. The CDR3 is made up of 13 amino acids. The V gene's germline CDR1 is MNHEY and CDR2 SVGAGI. The CDR3 DNA sequence: TGTGCCAGCAGTTACGGTTTAAGGCTCGAGCAGTACTTC. It is translated as CASSYGLRLEQYF.

This chain links TRBV5-5 with TRBJ2-1; 7 bases agree with TRBD2. The germline CDR1 and CDR2 sequences are SGHKS and YYEKEE (reference sequence). This CDR3 region has 15 residues. The V gene end was trimmed by 0 bases and the J gene end by 7 bases; junction bases not matched to a gene: 7. The CDR3 sequence is CASSLVAGAANEQFF. Here the CDR3 DNA reads TGTGCCAGCAGCTTGGTTGCGGGAGCAGCTAATGAGCAGTTCTTC.

This chain uses TRBV5-1 with TRBJ2-1, with D possibly matching TRBD2 (6 bases). Trimming pared 0 bases from V and 8 bases from J, leaving 12 bases between. The CDR3 has 14 amino acids. Germline V CDR1 and CDR2: SGHRS, YFSETQ. For the CDR3, the DNA is TGCGCCAGCAGCTTGGGACTAGTTCTGGATGAGCAGTTCTTC. Its translation is CASSLGLVLDEQFF.

The chain couples TRBV18 to TRBJ1-4; D is uncertain. V was clipped by 0 bases and J by 6 bases, with 14 bases between them. Germline V CDR1 and CDR2: KGHSH, LQKENI. This CDR3 has 16 residues. This CDR3 reads CASSPPRGRSDEKLFF. In nucleotides, the CDR3 is TGTGCCAGCTCACCACCGCGCGGACGTAGCGATGAAAAACTGTTTTTT.

The chain has TRBV29-1 and TRBJ2-1; D call uncertain. Trimming took 6 bases from V and 9 from J, leaving 9 bases between them. Germline assignment: CDR1 SQVTM and CDR2 ANQGSEA. The CDR3 length is 10 residues. For the CDR3, the DNA is TGCAGCGTCCGAGTGGGTGAGCAGTTCTTC. It codes for CSVRVGEQFF.